Following are 30 T cell receptor beta chains from one sample sequenced in a study of T cells in Graves' hyperthyroidism and ophthalmopathy. TCR beta CDR3 sequences were amplified from RNA transcripts. An initial round of RT-PCR targeting the TCR CDR3 relied on the HTBI primer set. Each CDR3 protein gets one entry after TCRdb re-called the multiplex PCR reads with MiXCR. The sample has 350,000 to 400,000 distinct CDR3 sequences; more than 13% are singletons. The sample comprised blood. These receptors were obtained from a woman in her 30s with Graves' hyperthyroidism.

About this clonotype itself: Since a much larger clone is just one base distant, this may be a read error. The chain has TRBV6-1 and TRBJ2-1, with D perhaps TRBD1 or TRBD2 (5 bases each). This CDR3 spans 15 amino acids. Trimming pared 6 bases from V and 5 bases from J, leaving 17 bases between. Looked up from germline, CDR1 is MNHNS and CDR2 is SASEGT. The DNA for the CDR3 is TGTGCCAGCAGAAAGCCGGGACCAGCGGACAATGAGCAGTTCTTC. Its protein product is CASRKPGPADNEQFF.

In its sample, this clonotype was seen a few times. The rearrangement links TRBV18 to TRBJ2-7; 7 bases line up with TRBD1. Germline trimming cut 1 base from V and 3 bases from J; bases unmatched to any gene: 3. There are 14 residues in the CDR3. In germline, CDR1 is KGHSH, CDR2 LQKENI. CDR3 in amino acids: CASSPRDSGYEQYF. DNA of the CDR3: TGTGCCAGCTCACCACGGGACAGCGGCTACGAGCAGTACTTC.

The chain links TRBV15 to TRBJ1-4; D is possibly TRBD1 (5 bases). The CDR3 is 17 amino acids. The V gene's germline CDR1 is LNHNV and CDR2 YYDKDF (reference sequence). The V end was cut by 0 bases, the J end by 4 bases, with 15 bases between. The CDR3 nucleotides are TGTGCCACCAGCAGAGACCAGGGAGACCGAATTAATGAAAAACTGTTTTTT. Its translation: CATSRDQGDRINEKLFF.

This clonotype was detected many times. The genes are TRBV28 and TRBJ2-7; weak D call: TRBD1 (6 bases). CDR1 is MDHEN and CDR2 is SYDVKM in the germline V gene. V gave up 5 bases and J gave up 5 bases, with 16 bases separating them. The CDR3 has 14 amino acids. The CDR3 protein is CASSGYARGNEQYF. The CDR3 DNA sequence: TGTGCCAGCAGTGGCTATGCCAGGGGCAACGAGCAGTACTTC.

This clonotype was seen repeatedly, ten times or more. This chain joins TRBV20-1 and TRBJ2-7, with 11 bases aligning to TRBD2. This CDR3 comprises 15 residues. CDR1 and CDR2 (germline): DFQATT, SNEGSKA (reference sequence). After removal of 1 base from V and 6 bases from J, the junction contained 8 bases not matched to a gene. The CDR3 loop reads CSARGGSGRAREQYF. Written as DNA, the CDR3 is TGCAGTGCTAGAGGGGGTAGCGGGAGGGCCCGCGAGCAGTACTTC.

With regard to this clonotype: Mismatch with germline at one junction end may stem from a read error. The gene calls are TRBV5-1 and TRBJ1-4; 7 bases line up with TRBD1. The CDR3 spans 15 residues. CDR1 is SGHRS, CDR2 YFSETQ, per germline. The CDR3 sequence is CASSSTGTGWERLFF. DNA for the CDR3: TGCGCCAGCAGCTCGACAGGGACTGGATGGGAAAGACTGTTTTTT.

As DNA, the CDR3 is TGTGCCAGCAGTTTTTCTGTAGCGGGAGGCTCCTACGAGCAGTACTTC. Translated, it gives CASSFSVAGGSYEQYF. The chain uses TRBV27 and TRBJ2-7; 10 bases are shared with TRBD2. The CDR3 runs 16 residues. Germline trimming cut 3 bases from V and 0 bases from J; bases unmatched to any gene: 5. Per germline, CDR1 MNHEY and CDR2 SMNVEV (reference sequence).

The gene calls are TRBV19 and TRBJ1-1, with 12 bases that match TRBD1. J gave up 10 bases and V 1 base, and 10 bases lay outside the gene matches. Germline CDR1 LNHDA, CDR2 SQIVND (reference sequence). This CDR3 comprises 16 residues. The CDR3 spells CASSIAPGTGGGLAFF. CDR3 sequence (DNA): TGTGCCAGTAGTATAGCCCCCGGGACAGGGGGCGGTTTAGCTTTCTTT. Complete variable domain (other parts from reference TRBV19 and TRBJ1-1): DGGITQSPKYLFRKEGQNVTLSCEQNLNHDAMYWYRQDPGQGLRLIYYSQIVNDFQKGDIAEGYSVSREKKESFPLTVTSAQKNPTAFYLCASSIAPGTGGGLAFFGQGTRLTVV.

This clonotype was counted between two and nine times. V usage is TRBV2 and J usage is TRBJ2-1, with 7 bases that match TRBD2. Germline values: CDR1 SNHLY, CDR2 FYNNEI. The CDR3 loop spans 15 amino acids. The trim removed 5 bases at V and 2 bases at J, leaving 6 bases unmatched. CDR3 region: CASSSSGKTYNEQFF. CDR3 bases: TGTGCCAGCAGTTCGAGCGGGAAAACCTACAATGAGCAGTTCTTC.

There are many counts of this clonotype. The rearrangement links TRBV7-2 to TRBJ1-1; 10 bases map to TRBD1. The CDR3 is 18 amino acids. CDR1 and CDR2 (germline): SGHTA, FQGNSA. The V gene end was trimmed by 2 bases and the J gene end by 3 bases; junction bases not matched to a gene: 12. The CDR3 reads CASSLYGRDRGGDTEAFF. CDR3 DNA: TGTGCCAGCAGCTTATACGGCCGGGACAGGGGAGGTGACACTGAAGCTTTCTTT.

This clonotype has ten or more counts. The CDR3 region is CASSQDSTSVTDTQYF. CDR3 in DNA: TGTGCCAGCAGCCAAGATTCGACTAGCGTTACAGATACGCAGTATTTT. The V and J genes are TRBV3-1 and TRBJ2-3; 8 bases agree with TRBD2. Germline V gives CDR1 LGHDT, CDR2 YNNKEL (reference sequence). The CDR3 runs 16 residues. V shed 0 bases, J shed 3 bases, and the junction held 5 bases outside the gene matches.

This clonotype has a count of ten or more. This sequence joins TRBV10-3 and TRBJ2-5; 11 bases map to TRBD2. The length of the CDR3 is 16 residues. V was pared by 3 bases and J by 8 bases, with 11 bases of the junction left unmatched. From germline, CDR1 is ENHRY and CDR2 SYGVKD. The CDR3 nucleotides read TGTGCCATCAGTGACCCCGCTAGCGGGGGGTTTTTCACCCAGTACTTC. This sequence encodes CAISDPASGGFFTQYF.

This clonotype came up many times. CDR3 residues: CASSFSQGHPYEQYF. The CDR3 region has the DNA TGTGCCAGCAGTTTTAGCCAGGGTCACCCCTACGAGCAGTACTTC. This chain uses TRBV12-3 or TRBV12-4 with TRBJ2-7; TRBD1 might be the D (5 bases). V was clipped by 3 bases and J by 2 bases, with 14 bases between them. The CDR3 runs to 15 residues.

This clonotype was detected many times. V gene TRBV2 combines with J gene TRBJ1-1, with 9 bases lining up with TRBD1. After removal of 4 bases from V and 3 bases from J, the junction contained 0 bases not matched to a gene. There are 13 residues in the CDR3. Germline CDR1 SNHLY, CDR2 FYNNEI. The CDR3 DNA follows: TGTGCCAGCAGTGGGGACAGGGACACTGAAGCTTTCTTT. Translated, it gives CASSGDRDTEAFF. Looking up the rest from reference TRBV2 and TRBJ1-1 gives the full variable domain: EPEVTQTPSHQVTQMGQEVILRCVPISNHLYFYWYRQILGQKVEFLVSFYNNEISEKSEIFDDQFSVERPDGSNFTLKIRSTKLEDSAMYFCASSGDRDTEAFFGQGTRLTVV.

This clonotype has a count of ten or more. The rearrangement joins TRBV18 to TRBJ2-3; D unclear. Trimming shortened V by 2 bases and J by 1 base, and 4 bases separated the two germline ends. Germline CDR1 reads KGHSH; CDR2 reads LQKENI. The CDR3 has 13 amino acids. The CDR3 DNA follows: TGTGCCAGCTCACCAGACCGCACAGATACGCAGTATTTT. Its protein product is CASSPDRTDTQYF. The full variable domain, in which reference TRBV18 and TRBJ2-3 provide the parts outside the CDR3, is NAGVMQNPRHLVRRRGQEARLRCSPMKGHSHVYWYRQLPEEGLKFMVYLQKENIIDESGMPKERFSAEFPKEGPSILRIQQVVRGDSAAYFCASSPDRTDTQYFGPGTRLTVL.

This clonotype was seen only a few times. The chain carries TRBV7-6 and TRBJ2-2, with D possibly being TRBD1 (7 bases). V lost 2 bases, J lost 4 bases, and 14 bases lay in between. Germline V gene lookup returns CDR1 SGHVS and CDR2 FNYEAQ. The CDR3 is 16 amino acids. Here the CDR3 DNA reads TGTGCCAGCAGCTTACAACTAGCAGGGGGCACCGGGGAGCTGTTTTTT. It encodes CASSLQLAGGTGELFF.

V and J are TRBV20-1 and TRBJ2-1; 7 positions match TRBD1. This CDR3 spans 13 amino acids. J gave up 5 bases and V 6 bases, and 7 bases lay outside the gene matches. CDR1 and CDR2 (germline): DFQATT, SNEGSKA (reference sequence). CDR3 nucleotide sequence: TGCAGTGCCTTCGGACAGGTCGACAATGAGCAGTTCTTC. This sequence encodes CSAFGQVDNEQFF.

The chain couples TRBV5-1 to TRBJ1-2, with 10 bases matching TRBD1. Trimming cost V 5 bases and J 5 bases; bases outside gene matches: 9. The CDR3 is 15 amino acids. Germline-derived CDR1 and CDR2 are SGHRS and YFSETQ. The CDR3 here is CASSPSQGQGYGYTF. CDR3 nucleotides: TGCGCCAGCAGTCCTTCCCAGGGACAGGGGTATGGCTACACCTTC.

This clonotype showed up many times. The chain couples TRBV7-2 to TRBJ2-3; 10 bases map to TRBD2. The V gene's germline CDR1 is SGHTA and CDR2 FQGNSA. The CDR3 loop spans 16 amino acids. V trimming: 2 bases; J trimming: 4 bases; junction bases outside the gene matches: 6. CDR3 sequence reads: CASSLYLAGVSDTQYF. CDR3 DNA: TGTGCCAGCAGCTTATACCTAGCGGGAGTGTCAGATACGCAGTATTTT.

This clonotype occurred a few times. The genes are TRBV28 and TRBJ2-1, with 7 bases matching TRBD2. The CDR3 covers 14 residues. The V and J ends lost 5 bases and 4 bases, in that order; junction bases with no gene match: 5. Germline loops: CDR1 MDHEN, CDR2 SYDVKM. In DNA, the CDR3 is TGTGCCAGCAGTGGATTTAGCGGGTACAATGAGCAGTTCTTC. It specifies CASSGFSGYNEQFF.

In this sample, this clonotype turned up many times. The chain combines TRBV3-1 with TRBJ2-7; D perhaps matches TRBD2 (5 bases). Germline CDR1 LGHDT, CDR2 YNNKEL (reference sequence). V lost 2 bases and J lost 7, with 9 bases in between. There are 12 residues in the CDR3. The CDR3 loop is CASSQNTREQYF. The CDR3 DNA reads TGTGCCAGCAGCCAAAACACTAGAGAGCAGTACTTC.

This rearrangement joins TRBV6-1 to TRBJ2-3, with 8 nucleotides matching TRBD2. This CDR3 has 18 amino acids. J was trimmed by 1 base and V by 1 base; bases with no gene match: 10. Germline lookup yields CDR1 MNHNS and CDR2 SASEGT. CDR3: CASSEVVSGMFGTDTQYF. The CDR3 coding sequence is TGTGCCAGCAGTGAAGTGGTTAGCGGGATGTTCGGCACAGATACGCAGTATTTT.

Comments on this clonotype: This may be a read error: a much more frequent sequence differs by one nucleotide. The rearrangement links TRBV27 to TRBJ2-7; 7 bases are shared with TRBD2. Germline V lookup: CDR1 MNHEY, CDR2 SMNVEV (reference sequence). The CDR3 length is 16 residues. The CDR3, as DNA: TGTGCCAGCAGCATCACCTCCGGGACTACCTCCTACGAGCAGTGCTTC. It translates to CASSITSGTTSYEQCF.

In its sample, this clonotype was seen a few times. This sequence joins TRBV6-1 and TRBJ1-2; TRBD1 matches at 9 bases. The ends lost 6 bases at V and 9 bases at J; junction bases unmatched: 11. The CDR3 sequence is 14 residues long. The germline CDR1 and CDR2 sequences are MNHNS and SASEGT. As DNA, the CDR3 is TGTGCCAGCAGGCCCCCGGACAGGGGAGGTAGCTACACCTTC. Translation gives CASRPPDRGGSYTF.

This clonotype was seen a handful of times. This chain connects TRBV12-3 or TRBV12-4 to TRBJ2-5; TRBD2 agrees at 12 bases. V trimming: 1 base; J trimming: 2 bases; junction bases outside the gene matches: 5. The CDR3 is 17 amino acids. The CDR3 nucleotides are TGTGCCAGCAGTTTAGGGTGGGGACTAGCGGGTCAAGAGACCCAGTACTTC. Translating gives CASSLGWGLAGQETQYF.

Points on this clonotype: This may stem from a read error, because a much larger clone lies one nucleotide away. This chain joins TRBV28 and TRBJ2-4, with a tentative D call TRBD2 (6 bases). CDR3 length equals 15 residues. Germline V CDR1 and CDR2: MDHEN, SYDVKM. The CDR3 loop is CAGSLGGGEKNIQYF. Written as DNA, the CDR3 is TGTGCCGGCAGCCTTGGCGGCGGGGAGAAAAACATTCAGTACTTC.

This clonotype was seen only a few times. V is TRBV20-1 and J is TRBJ2-7; D ambiguous. CDR1 is DFQATT, CDR2 SNEGSKA, per germline (reference sequence). The CDR3 is 12 residues long. V was clipped by 6 bases and J by 6 bases, with 15 bases between them. The CDR3 coding sequence is TGCAGTGCAGTCTGGACCTCTCTCGAGCAGTACTTC. Its translation: CSAVWTSLEQYF.

At least ten counts were recorded for this clonotype. The chain recombines TRBV27 with TRBJ2-1; 9 nucleotides align to TRBD2. This CDR3 comprises 14 residues. V dropped 6 bases and J dropped 5; count of bases not matched to a gene: 5. CDR1 and CDR2 (germline): MNHEY, SMNVEV (reference sequence). The CDR3 DNA sequence: TGTGCCAGCAGCAAGACTAGCGGAAACAATGAGCAGTTCTTC. Protein: CASSKTSGNNEQFF.

This rearrangement joins TRBV6-2 or TRBV6-3 to TRBJ2-1; no clear D. This CDR3 is 10 amino acids long. From germline, CDR1 is MNHEY and CDR2 SVGEGT. Trimming shortened V by 6 bases and J by 8 bases, and 5 bases separated the two germline ends. The DNA of the CDR3 is TGTGCCAGCAGGCACGATGAGCAGTTCTTC. It yields the protein CASRHDEQFF.

The CDR3 region has the DNA TGTGCCAGATTCTTGCACACTGAAGCTTTCTTT. Translated, it gives CARFLHTEAFF. The V gene is TRBV6-2 or TRBV6-3, the J gene TRBJ1-1, with D unresolved. Germline V gene sequence: CDR1 MNHEY, CDR2 SVGEGT. CDR3 size: 11 residues. V was pared by 9 bases and J by 3 bases, with 8 bases between.